The next 22 T cell receptor beta chains were all read from a single sample in a study of blood T cell repertoires in COVID-19 (TCRdb year 2020). The library was generated by the immunoSEQ multiplex PCR assay. Entries here come from immuneACCESS through TCRdb and include only in-frame sequences with V and J called. Some clones fail to appear in such tables; in the studies checked, an unresolved V gene covers under half of the shortfall, and the cause of the remainder is unknown. This sample gives approximately 340,000 clones in total; around 80% of them show up just once. The ten largest clones capture approximately 3.1% of the sample. Input material: peripheral blood. These receptors were collected from a man aged 25 to 40 with active or convalescent COVID-19.

The chain links TRBV3-1 (or the pseudogene TRBV3-2) to TRBJ1-1; perhaps TRBD1 as D (6 bases). Germline CDR1 reads LGHDT; CDR2 reads YNNKEL (reference sequence). Trimming pared 3 bases from V and 1 base from J, leaving 15 bases between. CDR3 length equals 16 residues. CDR3 amino acids: CASSQGGPARNTEAFF. The DNA of the CDR3 is TGTGCCAGCAGCCAGGGGGGGCCCGCTAGGAACACTGAAGCTTTCTTT.

This chain connects TRBV18 to TRBJ2-1; possibly TRBD2 for D (6 bases). Deletions cut 4 bases from V and 4 bases from J, with 14 bases between. CDR1 and CDR2 from the germline V gene are KGHSH and LQKENI. The CDR3 is 15 residues long. The CDR3 protein is CASSLGGAGYNEQFF. The CDR3 DNA reads as TGTGCCAGCTCACTTGGTGGGGCGGGATACAATGAGCAGTTCTTC.

The rearrangement joins TRBV19 to TRBJ2-5; possible D gene TRBD2, 5 bases. CDR3 length equals 14 residues. V was clipped by 5 bases and J by 5 bases, with 15 bases between them. Germline V CDR1 and CDR2: LNHDA, SQIVND (reference sequence). CDR3 in amino acids: CASSLYQRVETQYF. The CDR3 DNA reads TGTGCCAGTAGTCTATATCAGAGGGTGGAGACCCAGTACTTC. Supplemented by reference TRBV19 and TRBJ2-5, the full variable domain reads DGGITQSPKYLFRKEGQNVTLSCEQNLNHDAMYWYRQDPGQGLRLIYYSQIVNDFQKGDIAEGYSVSREKKESFPLTVTSAQKNPTAFYLCASSLYQRVETQYFGPGTRLLVL.

The gene calls are TRBV7-8 and TRBJ2-5, with D possibly being TRBD1 (5 bases). V was clipped by 5 bases and J by 7 bases, with 11 bases between them. This CDR3 region has 12 residues. Looked up from germline, CDR1 is SGHVS and CDR2 is FQNEAQ. The CDR3 DNA reads TGTGCCAGCAGCCTTGGTCAGGGGACCCAGTACTTC. This translates into CASSLGQGTQYF. The complete variable domain, with remaining parts taken from reference TRBV7-8 and TRBJ2-5, reads GAGVSQSPRYKVAKRGQDVALRCDPISGHVSLFWYQQALGQGPEFLTYFQNEAQLDKSGLPSDRFFAERPEGSVSTLKIQRTQQEDSAVYLCASSLGQGTQYFGPGTRLLVL.

The chain employs TRBV2 and TRBJ2-1, with D tentatively TRBD2 (5 bases). The germline V gene has CDR1 SNHLY and CDR2 FYNNEI. V lost 6 bases and J lost 14, with 14 bases in between. This CDR3 spans 11 amino acids. CDR3 DNA: TGTGCCAGCAGGCGGGTTCTCCCCAAGTTCTTC. Translated: CASRRVLPKFF.

This clone has only one observation. The J gene is TRBJ1-5, the V gene TRBV6-2 or TRBV6-3; D perhaps matches TRBD1 (6 bases). V was shortened by 5 bases and J by 8 bases, with 19 bases between the two germline ends. Germline V gene lookup returns CDR1 MNHEY and CDR2 SVGEGT. The CDR3 has 15 amino acids. The DNA for the CDR3 is TGTGCCAGCAGTCGAGGAACAGGGAATCGAGAGCCCCAGCATTTT. Translation: CASSRGTGNREPQHF.

The table lists this clone with a count of one. This chain uses TRBV14 with TRBJ2-1, with D perhaps matching TRBD2 (6 bases). The CDR3 is 15 residues long. The V end was cut by 3 bases, the J end by 8 bases, with 17 bases between. The germline CDR1 and CDR2 sequences are SGHDN and FVKESK. CDR3 loop: CASSHSGTVYDEQFF. DNA for the CDR3: TGTGCCAGCAGCCATTCCGGGACTGTATACGATGAGCAGTTCTTC.

This clone has only a few counts. The J gene is TRBJ2-3, the V gene TRBV28; possible D gene TRBD1, 5 bases. This CDR3 is built from 12 residues. The germline gives CDR1 MDHEN, CDR2 SYDVKM. The V end lost 5 bases, the J end lost 4 bases, and 7 bases lay between the germline ends. The CDR3 bases are TGTGCCAGCAGTCTAGGGGCAGATACGCAGTATTTT. It specifies CASSLGADTQYF.

The V and J genes are TRBV9 and TRBJ2-1, with TRBD2 matching 11 bases. The CDR3 is 15 residues long. J gave up 6 bases and V 1 base, and 3 bases lay outside the gene matches. Germline V gene lookup returns CDR1 SGDLS and CDR2 YYNGEE. CDR3 in amino acids: CASSVPGLAVNEQFF. Here the CDR3 DNA reads TGTGCCAGCAGCGTACCGGGACTAGCGGTCAATGAGCAGTTCTTC. The full variable domain, with the rest looked up from reference TRBV9 and TRBJ2-1, is DSGVTQTPKHLITATGQRVTLRCSPRSGDLSVYWYQQSLDQGLQFLIQYYNGEERAKGNILERFSAQQFPDLHSELNLSSLELGDSALYFCASSVPGLAVNEQFFGPGTRLTVL.

The chain employs TRBV5-4 and TRBJ1-2; 8 positions match TRBD1. Germline V lookup: CDR1 SGHNT, CDR2 YYREEE (reference sequence). V dropped 0 bases and J dropped 2; count of bases not matched to a gene: 3. The CDR3 spans 15 residues. CDR3 sequence: CASSLVRTGNYGYTF. CDR3 DNA sequence: TGTGCCAGCAGCTTGGTCCGGACAGGGAACTATGGCTACACCTTC. Using reference TRBV5-4 and TRBJ1-2 for the parts outside the CDR3, the full variable domain is ETGVTQSPTHLIKTRGQQVTLRCSSQSGHNTVSWYQQALGQGPQFIFQYYREEENGRGNFPPRFSGLQFPNYSSELNVNALELDDSALYLCASSLVRTGNYGYTFGSGTRLTVV.

This clone was found once. V is TRBV27 and J is TRBJ1-1; D is unclear. This CDR3 contains 13 residues. Trimming removed 6 bases at V and 4 bases at J, with 12 bases between. CDR1 is MNHEY and CDR2 is SMNVEV in the germline V gene (reference sequence). The CDR3 here is CASRLLGSTEAFF. In nucleotides, the CDR3 is TGTGCCAGCAGGCTCCTAGGGAGCACTGAAGCTTTCTTT.

The chain recombines TRBV18 with TRBJ1-1; 7 bases agree with TRBD1. This CDR3 is 15 amino acids long. V shed 3 bases, J shed 4 bases, and the junction held 8 bases outside the gene matches. Looked up from germline, CDR1 is KGHSH and CDR2 is LQKENI. CDR3 DNA sequence: TGTGCCAGCTCACCTTCCAGGGGGGTAGTCACTGAAGCTTTCTTT. Its translation: CASSPSRGVVTEAFF.

The rearrangement joins TRBV7-2 to TRBJ1-4; 7 bases are shared with TRBD1. With V trimmed by 1 base and J by 8 bases, 10 bases remained unmatched. CDR3 length: 16 amino acids. Germline V CDR1 and CDR2: SGHTA, FQGNSA. CDR3 sequence (DNA): TGTGCCAGCAGCTTAGAGGGGGCGCGGTCGTGGGAAAAACTGTTTTTT. This translates into CASSLEGARSWEKLFF.

The chain joins TRBV28 to TRBJ1-4, with 7 positions matching TRBD1. V was clipped by 5 bases and J by 1 base; unmatched bases: 4. This CDR3 has 15 amino acids. CDR1 and CDR2 (germline): MDHEN, SYDVKM. Here the CDR3 reads CASSPNRGTNEKLFF. The CDR3 DNA is TGTGCCAGCAGTCCTAACAGGGGAACTAATGAAAAACTGTTTTTT.

This clone came up a few times. The CDR3 DNA reads as TGTGCCAGCTCACCGTACGACAGGGGATACACCATATATTTT. It is translated as CASSPYDRGYTIYF. The chain has TRBV18 and TRBJ1-3; 8 bases fit TRBD1. This CDR3 is built from 14 residues. With V trimmed by 3 bases and J by 8 bases, 6 bases remained unmatched. CDR1 is KGHSH and CDR2 is LQKENI in the germline V gene. Filled out from reference TRBV18 and TRBJ1-3, the complete variable domain reads NAGVMQNPRHLVRRRGQEARLRCSPMKGHSHVYWYRQLPEEGLKFMVYLQKENIIDESGMPKERFSAEFPKEGPSILRIQQVVRGDSAAYFCASSPYDRGYTIYFGEGSWLTVV.

This clone came up once. The chain has TRBV7-3 and TRBJ2-3; D unresolved. V lost 1 base, J lost 6 bases, and 5 bases lay in between. The CDR3 contains 12 residues. The germline CDR1 and CDR2 sequences are SGHTA and FQGTGA. As DNA, the CDR3 is TGTGCCAGCAGCTTAAATGCGGATACGCAGTATTTT. Protein: CASSLNADTQYF.

This clone was seen a single time. V usage is TRBV24-1 and J usage is TRBJ2-1; 8 bases align to TRBD2. Germline values: CDR1 KGHDR, CDR2 SFDVKD. The CDR3 length is 17 residues. V was clipped by 4 bases and J by 2 bases; unmatched bases: 9. The CDR3 is CATSDPRGAGAYNEQFF. For the CDR3, the DNA is TGTGCCACCAGTGACCCCAGAGGAGCGGGGGCCTACAATGAGCAGTTCTTC.

CDR3 amino acids: CASSLSSYGYTF. The CDR3 region has the DNA TGTGCCAGCAGCTTATCCAGCTATGGCTACACCTTC. The J gene is TRBJ1-2, the V gene TRBV7-2; D not certain. This CDR3 has 12 amino acids. Germline values: CDR1 SGHTA, CDR2 FQGNSA. V was shortened by 2 bases and J by 4 bases, with 5 bases between the two germline ends.

The chain recombines TRBV13 with TRBJ2-7; weak D call: TRBD2 (6 bases). V was clipped by 4 bases and J by 0 bases, with 13 bases between them. Germline assignment: CDR1 PRHDT and CDR2 FYEKMQ (reference sequence). This CDR3 has 15 amino acids. The chain's CDR3 is CASSWGGPSSYEQYF. CDR3 in DNA: TGTGCCAGCAGCTGGGGAGGTCCAAGCTCCTACGAGCAGTACTTC.

The chain carries TRBV29-1 and TRBJ2-7; 7 positions match TRBD1. Germline V gene sequence: CDR1 SQVTM, CDR2 ANQGSEA. V was clipped by 6 bases and J by 2 bases; unmatched bases: 7. The CDR3 consists of 13 residues. The CDR3 sequence is CSVAGTVAYEQYF. As DNA, the CDR3 is TGCAGCGTGGCCGGGACAGTAGCCTACGAGCAGTACTTC.

The J gene is TRBJ2-7, the V gene TRBV30, with 10 bases matching TRBD1. V trimming: 1 base; J trimming: 0 bases; junction bases outside the gene matches: 3. Germline assignment: CDR1 GTSNPN and CDR2 SVGIG (reference sequence). The CDR3 extends over 15 amino acids. As DNA, the CDR3 is TGTGCCTGGAGTGCACGGGACAGGGGCTCCTACGAGCAGTACTTC. This translates into CAWSARDRGSYEQYF.

This chain joins TRBV28 and TRBJ1-1; 11 bases are shared with TRBD1. Unmatched junction bases numbered 6, after V lost 2 bases and J lost 13 bases. The CDR3 loop spans 13 amino acids. CDR1 MDHEN and CDR2 SYDVKM come from the germline V gene. The CDR3 loop reads CASSLRDRGGFFF. CDR3 DNA: TGTGCCAGCAGTTTAAGGGACAGGGGGGGTTTTTTCTTT.